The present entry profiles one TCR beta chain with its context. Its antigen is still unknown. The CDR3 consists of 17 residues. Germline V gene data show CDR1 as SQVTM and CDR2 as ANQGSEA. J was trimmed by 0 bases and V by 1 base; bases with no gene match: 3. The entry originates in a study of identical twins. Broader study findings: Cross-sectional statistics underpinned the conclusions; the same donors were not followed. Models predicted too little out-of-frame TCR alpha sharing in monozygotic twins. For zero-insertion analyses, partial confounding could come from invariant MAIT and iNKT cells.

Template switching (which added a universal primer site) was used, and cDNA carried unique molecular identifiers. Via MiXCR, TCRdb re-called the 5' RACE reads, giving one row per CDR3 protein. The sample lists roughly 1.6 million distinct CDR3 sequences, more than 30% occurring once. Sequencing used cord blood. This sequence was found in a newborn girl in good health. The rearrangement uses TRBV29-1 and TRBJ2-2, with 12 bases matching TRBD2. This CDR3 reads CSVEGLAGDSNTGELFF. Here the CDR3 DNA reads TGCAGCGTTGAAGGACTAGCGGGAGACTCGAACACCGGGGAGCTGTTTTTT.